This T cell receptor beta chain came from a study of blood T cell repertoires in COVID-19 (dated by TCRdb to 2018 to 2020). Turning to the overall study: Samples from collaborators originated in the United States, Italy and Spain and spanned both the acute and convalescent phases of COVID-19. Nearly every sample came with metadata listing a de-identified subject ID, COVID-19 status, age in years and sex. The repertoires were released in a freely available public database meant as a resource for research on the immune response to SARS-CoV-2. The prospective study material was composed of cDNA or gDNA derived from T cells, B-cell-depleted T cells, or PBMCs. The samples were drawn from the first 160 participants of the ongoing ImmuneRACE study and from 1,200 or so subjects provided by 6 global collaborators. Deeply sampled blood TCRbeta repertoires from subjects exposed to, actively infected with, or recovered from COVID-19 were included in the dataset. HLA class I and class II types, where available, came from metadata supplied by the sample provider rather than from assay-based typing. Study-wide conclusions, independent of this receptor: How much clinical and demographic metadata was included differed by source and by participant, and the metadata was provided uncurated.

Whole blood was collected in K2EDTA tubes by collaborating institutions according to the institutions' own protocols. For TCRbeta analysis, collaborator samples were shipped as frozen whole blood, as isolated PBMCs, or as DNA extracted from either sample type. About this clone itself: Its recognized antigen is unknown. No much larger clonotype is one base removed from it; base qualities were not supplied.

TCRbeta CDR3 regions were amplified from genomic DNA by means of the immunoSEQ Assay, a bias-controlled multiplex PCR. For the original study's pipeline: Nucleated cell counts per sample were estimated from amplification of reference gene primers within the assay. To quantify the absolute abundance of each unique TCRbeta CDR3 rearrangement, sequence reads were collapsed and filtered. For each sample, productive Simpson clonality was calculated by taking the square root of Simpson's diversity index across productive rearrangements. Drawn from immuneACCESS, this table holds only the in-frame rearrangements with V and J called that TCRdb kept. Clones are partly lost; checked studies trace under half to an unresolved V gene and leave the rest unexplained. V and J calls plus clone size are reproduced from that table; the DNA served to infer D and trimming. This sample holds under 85,000 clones; approximately 83% were observed only once. The ten largest clonotypes hold 10% to 15% of the sample.

The clonotype originates from a human donor in a cohort sampled during active COVID-19. What was sequenced was peripheral blood.

The nucleotide sequence is given as TGTGCCAGCAGCTTTGACCGGGACAATCAGTTCTTC. This gives the protein CASSFDRDNQFF. This sequence uses TRBV11-3 and TRBJ2-1, with a weak D call of TRBD1 (6 bases match). From the cysteine up to the phenylalanine, the CDR3 has a length of 12 residues. The entry retains the CDR3 DNA only, 36 bases that are in frame from base 1. Between the V and J ends, shortened by 3 bases and 13 bases respectively, the junction contains 13 bases. CDR1 and CDR2 (SGHNT, YENEEA) derive from the germline V gene.